Following are 9 T cell receptor beta chains from one sample sequenced in a study of identical twins. TCRdb itself ran the 5' RACE reads through MiXCR, one entry per CDR3 protein. The sample yields 1.5 million to 2 million distinct CDR3 sequences, 32% seen once. Source material: cord blood. All receptors come from a newborn girl in good health.

The gene calls are TRBV7-9 and TRBJ2-1, with unresolved D. Per germline, CDR1 SEHNR and CDR2 FQNEAQ (reference sequence). V shed 5 bases and J shed 8 bases, with 10 bases lying between them. This CDR3 contains 12 residues. CDR3 sequence (DNA): TGTGCCAGCAGCCCTTTTAGGGATGAGCAGTTCTTC. Its protein is CASSPFRDEQFF. Full variable domain (outside the CDR3, taken from reference TRBV7-9 and TRBJ2-1): DTGVSQNPRHKITKRGQNVTFRCDPISEHNRLYWYRQTLGQGPEFLTYFQNEAQLEKSRLLSDRFSAERPKGSFSTLEIQRTEQGDSAMYLCASSPFRDEQFFGPGTRLTVL.

This clonotype was seen a handful of times. This sequence joins TRBV4-1 and TRBJ1-2; 7 bases agree with TRBD1. V was clipped by 0 bases and J by 2 bases; unmatched bases: 12. The germline V gene encodes CDR1 MGHRA and CDR2 YSYEKL. This CDR3 contains 18 residues. CDR3 bases: TGCGCCAGCAGCCAAGATGAAAGGAGGGGGCGCTTAAACTATGGCTACACCTTC. Translation gives CASSQDERRGRLNYGYTF.

V gene TRBV20-1 combines with J gene TRBJ2-4; D possibly corresponds to TRBD2 (6 bases). The CDR3 spans 11 residues. With 8 bases removed from V and 13 bases from J, the gap between germline ends came to 18 bases. CDR1 and CDR2 (germline): DFQATT, SNEGSKA (reference sequence). CDR3 residues: CSSYRDLEQYF. The CDR3 coding sequence is TGCAGTTCTTACCGGGACTTGGAGCAGTACTTC.

This clonotype was recorded a few times. The rearrangement uses TRBV6-6 and TRBJ2-6; possible D gene TRBD1, 6 bases. Trimming took off 10 bases at V and 0 bases at J, with 10 bases between the two ends. CDR1 and CDR2 (germline): MNHNY, SVGAGI (reference sequence). There are 14 residues in the CDR3. This CDR3 reads CATKQGSGANVLTF. The CDR3 DNA reads as TGTGCCACGAAACAGGGCTCTGGGGCCAACGTCCTGACTTTC.

The sample holds one count of this clonotype. This sequence joins TRBV9 and TRBJ2-3, with 7 bases aligning to TRBD2. The V segment lost 4 bases and the J segment 1 base; nucleotides outside the gene matches: 6. The length of the CDR3 is 15 residues. The germline gives CDR1 SGDLS, CDR2 YYNGEE. CDR3: CASSPHTSGTDTQYF. CDR3 in DNA: TGTGCCAGCAGCCCCCATACTAGCGGCACAGATACGCAGTATTTT.

This clonotype was seen a handful of times. The rearrangement joins TRBV6-6 to TRBJ2-2; D possibly matches TRBD1 or TRBD2 (5 bases each). This CDR3 contains 13 residues. V gave up 2 bases and J gave up 11 bases, with 12 bases separating them. The V gene's germline CDR1 is MNHNY and CDR2 SVGAGI (reference sequence). The CDR3 here is CASSYVWGSELFF. The CDR3 region has the DNA TGTGCCAGCAGTTACGTGTGGGGGAGCGAGCTGTTTTTT.

This clonotype was seen a few times. This chain uses TRBV10-3 with TRBJ2-7; D is possibly TRBD1 (6 bases). Trimming cost V 3 bases and J 0 bases, with 9 bases left between them. CDR1 and CDR2 (germline): ENHRY, SYGVKD. The length of the CDR3 is 14 residues. The CDR3 is CAISDGTTSYEQYF. CDR3 DNA sequence: TGTGCCATCAGTGATGGGACAACCTCCTACGAGCAGTACTTC.

This clonotype occurred many times. The CDR3: CASSLGVTKNIQYF. CDR3 DNA: TGTGCCAGCAGTCTCGGGGTAACCAAAAACATTCAGTACTTC. This chain joins TRBV12-3 or TRBV12-4 and TRBJ2-4; perhaps TRBD2 as D (5 bases). The CDR3 has 14 residues. With 5 bases removed from V and 2 bases from J, the gap between germline ends came to 10 bases.

The CDR3 protein is CASSLSLAGDLTYNEQYF. CDR3 coding DNA: TGTGCCAGCAGCTTGTCCCTAGCGGGGGATTTGACCTACAATGAGCAGTACTTC. The chain joins TRBV5-4 to TRBJ2-5; 10 nucleotides align to TRBD2. J gave up 11 bases and V 1 base, and 20 bases lay outside the gene matches. The germline V gene encodes CDR1 SGHNT and CDR2 YYREEE (reference sequence). The CDR3 spans 18 residues.